The 10 T cell receptor beta chains given below trace back to one sample, sequenced in a study of T-cell memory formation after mild COVID-19. TCRdb reprocessed the 5' RACE reads with MiXCR, giving one entry per CDR3 protein. The sample lists about 88,000 distinct CDR3 sequences, roughly 25% occurring once. Source material: PBMCs or a T cell subset sorted from them (not recorded which). All receptors derive from a man between 18 and 29 years old who had mild COVID-19 (a few samples of this study predate the infection). Cell type and time point are not known.

The chain joins TRBV20-1 to TRBJ2-3; 11 bases agree with TRBD2. The ends lost 5 bases at V and 6 bases at J; junction bases unmatched: 10. This CDR3 has 15 residues. Per the germline V gene, CDR1 is DFQATT and CDR2 is SNEGSKA (reference sequence). CDR3 amino acids: CSAALLAGGRDTQYF. The CDR3 nucleotides are TGCAGTGCTGCCCTTTTAGCGGGGGGGCGTGATACGCAGTATTTT.

This clonotype has just a few counts. The chain links TRBV9 to TRBJ2-1; 9 nucleotides line up with TRBD2. From germline, CDR1 is SGDLS and CDR2 YYNGEE. V shed 2 bases, J shed 3 bases, and the junction held 3 bases outside the gene matches. The CDR3 extends over 15 amino acids. This chain's CDR3 is CASSVGGGVYNEQFF. The DNA of the CDR3 is TGTGCCAGCAGCGTGGGCGGGGGGGTCTACAATGAGCAGTTCTTC.

This clonotype was seen a handful of times. The J gene is TRBJ2-5, the V gene TRBV6-5, with D tentatively TRBD2 (6 bases). Germline loops: CDR1 MNHEY, CDR2 SVGAGI. V lost 2 bases to trimming and J lost 10 bases, with 14 bases between them. There are 13 residues in the CDR3. CDR3 bases: TGTGCCAGCAGTTACGGCGTTTCCGGGGGCCAGTACTTC. Translating it yields CASSYGVSGGQYF.

J is TRBJ2-3 and V is TRBV5-1; D is undetermined. Trimming removed 0 bases from V and 0 bases from J, with 11 bases in between. CDR3 length: 16 residues. Per the germline V gene, CDR1 is SGHRS and CDR2 is YFSETQ. CDR3 nucleotide sequence: TGCGCCAGCAGCTTGGCCGGGCGAACTAGCACAGATACGCAGTATTTT. Amino acids: CASSLAGRTSTDTQYF.

This clonotype appeared a single time. The gene calls are TRBV5-4 and TRBJ1-1; D not resolved. The germline V and J ends were trimmed by 1 base and 5 bases, with 9 bases remaining between them. CDR1 SGHNT and CDR2 YYREEE come from the germline V gene (reference sequence). This CDR3 region has 13 residues. In DNA, the CDR3 is TGTGCCAGCAGCTTGCACGGGCAGACTGAAGCTTTCTTT. It is translated as CASSLHGQTEAFF.

J is TRBJ2-2 and V is TRBV4-3; D uncertain. The CDR3 is 14 amino acids. V was cut by 4 bases and J by 4 bases, with 10 bases left in between. Germline V lookup: CDR1 LGHNA, CDR2 YSLEER. The CDR3: CASSPPLGTGELFF. The CDR3 nucleotides are TGCGCCAGCAGCCCCCCTTTAGGCACCGGGGAGCTGTTTTTT.

This clonotype has ten or more counts. The chain couples TRBV7-9 to TRBJ2-5; D might be TRBD1 (5 bases). Trimming took 3 bases from V and 3 from J, leaving 5 bases between them. CDR3 size: 12 residues. Per the germline V gene, CDR1 is SEHNR and CDR2 is FQNEAQ (reference sequence). CDR3 in DNA: TGTGCCAGCAGCTTCAGGGAAGAGACCCAGTACTTC. Protein: CASSFREETQYF.

The V and J genes are TRBV28 and TRBJ2-7, with 7 nucleotides matching TRBD2. Germline V gene data show CDR1 as MDHEN and CDR2 as SYDVKM. The junction had 3 bases not matched to a gene; V was cut back by 2 bases and J by 2 bases. The CDR3 covers 14 residues. This chain's CDR3 is CASSLAGLPYEQYV. The DNA of the CDR3 is TGTGCCAGCAGTTTAGCGGGACTACCCTACGAGCAGTACGTC.

V gene TRBV9 combines with J gene TRBJ1-5, with D unclear. V lost 2 bases and J 4 bases, leaving 13 bases between the germline ends. The CDR3 is 15 residues long. Germline CDR1 is SGDLS and CDR2 is YYNGEE. The CDR3: CASSVTSNLNQPQHF. DNA for the CDR3: TGTGCCAGCAGCGTCACGTCCAACCTTAATCAGCCCCAGCATTTT.

The rearrangement links TRBV4-3 to TRBJ1-6; D gene unclear. Germline CDR1 LGHNA, CDR2 YSLEER. V dropped 0 bases and J dropped 9 bases, with 6 bases sitting between them. This CDR3 contains 13 residues. CDR3 nucleotide sequence: TGCGCCAGCAGCCAAGAACCGCGTTCACCCCTCCACTTT. This encodes CASSQEPRSPLHF.